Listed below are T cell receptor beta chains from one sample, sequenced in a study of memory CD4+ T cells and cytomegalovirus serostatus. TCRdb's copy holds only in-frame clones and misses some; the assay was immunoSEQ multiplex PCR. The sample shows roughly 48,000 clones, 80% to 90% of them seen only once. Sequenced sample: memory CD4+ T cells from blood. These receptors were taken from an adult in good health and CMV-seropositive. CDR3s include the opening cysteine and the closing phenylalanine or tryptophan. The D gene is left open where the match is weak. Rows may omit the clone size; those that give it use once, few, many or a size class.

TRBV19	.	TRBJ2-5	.	TGTGCCAGTAGTGACACTCTGAAGGAGACCCAGTACTTC	CASSDTLKETQYF
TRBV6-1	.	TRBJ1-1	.	TGTGCCAGCAGTGAAGTGGGGGGATTGAACACTGAAGCTTTCTTT	CASSEVGGLNTEAFF
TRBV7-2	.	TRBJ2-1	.	TGTGCCAGCAGCTTCGGGGGCTCCTACAATGAGCAGTTCTTC	CASSFGGSYNEQFF
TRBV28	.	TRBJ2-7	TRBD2	TGTGCCAGCAGGGGCGGGGGGGTCCGCCACGAGCAGTACTTC	CASRGGGVRHEQYF
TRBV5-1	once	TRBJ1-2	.	TGCGCCAGCAGCGGAGGCCAGGGGAAAAACTATGGCTACACCTTC	CASSGGQGKNYGYTF
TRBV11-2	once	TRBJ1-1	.	TGTGCCAGCAGCTTAACTAGTATCTCTGGTACTGAAGCTTTCTTT	CASSLTSISGTEAFF
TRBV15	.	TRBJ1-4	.	TGTGCCACCAGCAGAGACCGCGGGGCTGAAAAACTGTTTTTT	CATSRDRGAEKLFF
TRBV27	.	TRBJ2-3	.	TGTGCCAGCAGGAAAGGACAGCTCAGCACAGATACGCAGTATTTT	CASRKGQLSTDTQYF
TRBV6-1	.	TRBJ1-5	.	TGTGCCAGCAGTGAAGGTTTTGATCAGCCCCAGCATTTT	CASSEGFDQPQHF
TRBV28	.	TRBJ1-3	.	TGTGCCAGCAGTTTACGATGGGTAGTGGGAAACACCATATATTTT	CASSLRWVVGNTIYF
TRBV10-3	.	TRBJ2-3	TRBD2	TGTGCCATCAGTCAAACTAGCGGAGGCCTCACAGATACGCAGTATTTT	CAISQTSGGLTDTQYF
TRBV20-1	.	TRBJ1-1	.	TGCAGTGTAGAGGCGAACACTGAAGCTTTCTTT	CSVEANTEAFF
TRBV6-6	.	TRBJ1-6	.	TGTGCCAGCACGGCCAGGGGACCTTCACCCCTCCACTTT	CASTARGPSPLHF
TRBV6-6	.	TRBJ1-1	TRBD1	TGTGCCAGCTTTAAAGGGGGGACAGGGGGGAACACTGAAGCTTTCTTT	CASFKGGTGGNTEAFF
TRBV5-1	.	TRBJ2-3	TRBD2	TGCGCCAGCAGCTTGGGATCTAGCGGGAGCGATACGCAGTATTTT	CASSLGSSGSDTQYF
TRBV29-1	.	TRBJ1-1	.	TGCAGCGTTGACATAGAGAACACTGAAGCTTTCTTT	CSVDIENTEAFF
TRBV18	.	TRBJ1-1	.	TGTGCCAGCTCATCTCTGAGGGAGAACACTGAAGCTTTCTTT	CASSSLRENTEAFF
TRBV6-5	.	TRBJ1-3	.	TGTGCCAGCAGCGCCCGAGGCCGCTCTGGAAACACCATATATTTT	CASSARGRSGNTIYF
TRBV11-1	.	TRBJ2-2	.	TGTGCCAGCAGCTTAGCCATTCCGCCATACACCGGGGAGCTGTTTTTT	CASSLAIPPYTGELFF
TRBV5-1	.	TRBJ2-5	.	TGCGCCAGCAGCACAACAGGCCAAGAGACCCAGTACTTC	CASSTTGQETQYF
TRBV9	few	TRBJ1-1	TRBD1	TGTGCCAGCAGCGCGTGGGGCAGGGGGATAACTGAAGCTTTCTTT	CASSAWGRGITEAFF
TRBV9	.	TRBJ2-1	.	TGTGCCAGCAGCGTTGGACAGAAAAACAATGAGCAGTTCTTC	CASSVGQKNNEQFF
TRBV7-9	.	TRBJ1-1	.	TGTGCCAGCAGCTTAGCTAACGTAAACACTGAAGCTTTCTTT	CASSLANVNTEAFF
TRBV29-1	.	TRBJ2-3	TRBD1	TGCAGCGCCCCAGGGGGCAGCGCGACAGATACGCAGTATTTT	CSAPGGSATDTQYF
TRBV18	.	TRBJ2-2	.	TGTGCCAGCTCACTTTCAGGAGACACCGGGGAGCTGTTTTTT	CASSLSGDTGELFF
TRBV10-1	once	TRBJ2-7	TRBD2	TGCGCCATACCGCGGGAGGGGAGGCGAGAGCAGTACTTC	CAIPREGRREQYF